The 14 T cell receptor beta chains listed next were all sequenced from one sample in a study of T cells in Graves' hyperthyroidism and ophthalmopathy. Template material for amplifying TCR beta CDR3 regions consisted of RNA transcripts. The HTBI primer set served for first-round RT-PCR of the TCR CDR3. TCRdb re-called the multiplex PCR reads with MiXCR, one entry per CDR3 protein. Found here are 700,000 or so distinct CDR3 sequences, approximately 16% of them singletons; the top ten hold over 7.5%. The sequenced material came from blood. The receptors shown here come from a man between 18 and 29 years old with Graves' hyperthyroidism.

This clonotype has ten or more counts. The CDR3 reads CASSSGGSQYF. DNA for the CDR3: TGTGCCAGCAGCTCTGGAGGGTCACAGTACTTC. V and J are TRBV7-2 and TRBJ2-7, with D possibly being TRBD2 (6 bases). The CDR3 is 11 residues long. The germline V gene encodes CDR1 SGHTA and CDR2 FQGNSA. V lost 4 bases to trimming and J lost 10 bases, with 11 bases between them.

The chain is built from TRBV12-3 or TRBV12-4 and TRBJ1-2; TRBD1 matches 9 bases. V lost 7 bases, J lost 14 bases, and 14 bases stayed unmatched. The CDR3 sequence is 13 residues long. Written as DNA, the CDR3 is TGTGCCAGCACGATCCGGACAGGGGATGAGATAACCTTC. Its translation: CASTIRTGDEITF.

V and J are TRBV24-1 and TRBJ2-3; D remains unclear. V dropped 0 bases and J dropped 0 bases, with 3 bases sitting between them. Germline V gives CDR1 KGHDR, CDR2 SFDVKD. The CDR3 covers 14 residues. In DNA form, the CDR3 reads TGTGCCACCAGTGATTTGCAGAGCACAGATACGCAGTATTTT. Amino acids: CATSDLQSTDTQYF.

This clonotype was counted a few times. This chain links TRBV7-9 with TRBJ2-3, with no clear D. V was pared by 0 bases and J by 1 base, with 5 bases between. Germline CDR1 is SEHNR and CDR2 is FQNEAQ (reference sequence). The CDR3 consists of 14 residues. CDR3 in DNA: TGTGCCAGCAGCTTAGCTGGGCGCACAGATACGCAGTATTTT. Protein sequence: CASSLAGRTDTQYF.

In this sample, this clonotype turned up many times. CDR3 sequence reads: CASFSPAPGELFF. The CDR3 DNA sequence: TGTGCCAGCTTCTCTCCGGCTCCCGGGGAGCTGTTTTTT. The chain is built from TRBV28 and TRBJ2-2; D ambiguous. This CDR3 region has 13 residues. V lost 8 bases, J lost 6 bases, and 13 bases lay in between. The germline V gene encodes CDR1 MDHEN and CDR2 SYDVKM.

This clonotype occurred many times. The chain recombines TRBV20-1 with TRBJ2-2; D possibly matches TRBD1 or TRBD2 (5 bases each). Trimming cost V 6 bases and J 7 bases, with 18 bases left between them. This CDR3 contains 14 residues. The germline CDR1 and CDR2 sequences are DFQATT and SNEGSKA (reference sequence). The CDR3 coding sequence is TGCAGTGCCACCCGGGGCAGGGCGGACGGGGAGCTGTTTTTT. Translating gives CSATRGRADGELFF.

Many counts were recorded for this clonotype. The rearrangement uses TRBV11-2 and TRBJ2-7, with D maybe TRBD2 (5 bases). V was shortened by 0 bases and J by 0 bases, with 12 bases between the two germline ends. Germline-derived CDR1 and CDR2 are SGHAT and FQNNGV. The CDR3 is made up of 16 amino acids. CDR3: CASSLDPWRSSYEQYF. The CDR3 DNA is TGTGCCAGCAGCTTAGATCCCTGGAGGAGCTCCTACGAGCAGTACTTC.

This clonotype has more than one count but fewer than ten. The chain recombines TRBV12-3 or TRBV12-4 with TRBJ1-3; D is unclear. The CDR3 length is 13 residues. V was clipped by 6 bases and J by 4 bases, with 10 bases between them. CDR3 residues: CASSLSQGNTIYF. The CDR3 DNA is TGTGCCAGCAGCCTCTCCCAGGGAAACACCATATATTTT.

This clonotype was observed a few times. The J gene is TRBJ2-7, the V gene TRBV19, with D tentatively TRBD2 (6 bases). Germline V gene sequence: CDR1 LNHDA, CDR2 SQIVND (reference sequence). The ends were cut back, 5 bases at V and 0 bases at J, with 14 bases in the middle. The length of the CDR3 is 15 residues. The CDR3 here is CASSPSGYSSYEQYF. The CDR3 DNA follows: TGTGCCAGTAGTCCGAGCGGGTATAGCTCCTACGAGCAGTACTTC.

The J gene is TRBJ1-2, the V gene TRBV4-1, with D unclear. The ends were cut back, 7 bases at V and 2 bases at J, with 14 bases in the middle. The CDR3 totals 14 residues. Germline V lookup: CDR1 MGHRA, CDR2 YSYEKL. The CDR3 spells CASKETLMNYGYTF. The CDR3 region has the DNA TGCGCCAGCAAAGAGACCTTAATGAACTATGGCTACACCTTC.

This clonotype was counted between two and nine times. The chain is built from TRBV6-1 and TRBJ1-3, with D maybe TRBD1 (6 bases). Trimming removed 6 bases at V and 4 bases at J, with 13 bases between. This CDR3 comprises 14 residues. In germline, CDR1 is MNHNS, CDR2 SASEGT. The CDR3 is CASRTGQSGNTIYF. In DNA form, the CDR3 reads TGTGCCAGCAGAACTGGACAGTCCGGAAACACCATATATTTT.

This clonotype has a handful of counts. The chain has TRBV28 and TRBJ1-2; D remains unclear. Between the trimmed V and J ends, which lost 4 bases and 1 base, there was a span of 10 bases. CDR1 is MDHEN and CDR2 is SYDVKM in the germline V gene. This CDR3 is 14 amino acids long. The DNA of the CDR3 is TGTGCCAGCAGTTCGTCGCATCTTAACTATGGCTACACCTTC. This encodes CASSSSHLNYGYTF.

There are many counts of this clonotype. J is TRBJ1-5 and V is TRBV30; a weak D match, TRBD1 (5 bases). The CDR3 extends over 15 amino acids. V was trimmed by 5 bases and J by 1 base, leaving 15 bases between them. Germline V lookup: CDR1 GTSNPN, CDR2 SVGIG (reference sequence). The CDR3 spells CAWSQGALSNQPQHF. The DNA of the CDR3 is TGTGCCTGGTCCCAGGGCGCCTTGAGCAATCAGCCCCAGCATTTT.

This clonotype was counted between two and nine times. This rearrangement joins TRBV9 to TRBJ2-5; either TRBD1 or TRBD2 may fit D (5 bases each). The length of the CDR3 is 14 residues. Germline CDR1 and CDR2: SGDLS and YYNGEE. V lost 0 bases, J lost 6 bases, and 12 bases lay in between. The CDR3 loop is CASSVGGEGKTQYF. CDR3 DNA: TGTGCCAGCAGCGTAGGTGGAGAGGGGAAGACCCAGTACTTC.